These T cell receptor beta chains were read from a single sample in a study of untreated major depressive disorder. Profiling relied on immunoSEQ multiplex PCR, and the TCRdb table lists in-frame clones only, not all of them. The data show more than 25,000 clones, with approximately 91% seen just once and 0.7% to 0.85% held by the top ten. Sequencing was done on a sample of CD4+ T cells from PBMCs. Receptors originate from a young woman with major depressive disorder. Each CDR3 is given without its conserved first and last residue. D genes are given only for firm matches.

v_gene	d_gene	j_gene	CDR3aa
TRBV19	NA	TRBJ2-3	ASSPRDDADTQY
TRBV5-1	TRBD2	TRBJ2-1	ASSAGTSGYNEQF
TRBV7-2	TRBD1	TRBJ1-1	ASSRSGQVFPTF
TRBV7-2	NA	TRBJ1-1	ASSLGGGYAF
TRBV28	TRBD1	TRBJ1-4	ASRAGGTVGNEKLF
TRBV7-6	NA	TRBJ2-3	ASSLSGTIDTQY
TRBV4-1	TRBD2	TRBJ2-5	ASSQDSYRGLARETQY
TRBV6-5	NA	TRBJ2-7	ASSPRAGTSYEQY
TRBV29-1	NA	TRBJ2-3	SATPGLAYTQY
TRBV28	NA	TRBJ1-2	ASSLGRGFYGYT
TRBV5-1	NA	TRBJ2-5	ASSFTGSQETQY
TRBV5-1	TRBD1	TRBJ2-7	ASSYFPQGDPNYEQY
TRBV28	NA	TRBJ1-5	ASSSLTGFSNQPQH